One and the same sample provided the 7 T cell receptor beta chains below, sequenced in a study of spatial heterogeneity in lung cancer. Whole-study results and caveats: The study found that expanded intratumoral alpha and beta TCR counts tracked tumor mutation counts.

TCRdb fed the 5' RACE reads into MiXCR, producing one record per CDR3 protein. The sample contains around 8,800 distinct CDR3 sequences, more than 6% of which appear only once. No antigen has been identified for these receptors. Regarding time point: sample taken at primary tumor resection. The sample in question was lung tumor tissue, obtained at surgery. All receptors come from a male donor with early-stage non-small cell lung cancer.

This clonotype was seen repeatedly, ten times or more. The junction shows a germline mismatch at one end, possibly a read error. In DNA form, the CDR3 reads TGTGCCAGCAGTTCCTCCTGGTCCGGAGAGCTGTTTTTT. This sequence encodes CASSSSWSGELFF. The V gene is TRBV12-3 or TRBV12-4, the J gene TRBJ2-2; D is undetermined. CDR3 length equals 13 residues.

This clonotype has at least ten counts. The rearrangement uses TRBV20-1 and TRBJ2-7; TRBD2 aligns across 11 bases. Trimming took 6 bases from V and 3 from J; bases not matched to a gene: 7. The CDR3 extends over 14 amino acids. Germline V gene data show CDR1 as DFQATT and CDR2 as SNEGSKA (reference sequence). As DNA, the CDR3 is TGCAGTGCCCTTCTAGCGGGGGGACTCTACGAGCAGTACTTC. This gives the protein CSALLAGGLYEQYF.

There are many counts of this clonotype. V is TRBV28 and J is TRBJ2-7; 8 bases are shared with TRBD2. Germline values: CDR1 MDHEN, CDR2 SYDVKM. The V and J ends lost 4 bases and 7 bases, in that order; junction bases with no gene match: 6. The CDR3 sequence is 13 residues long. DNA for the CDR3: TGTGCCAGCAGTTCCAGCGGGAGAGAGGAGCAGTACTTC. Translating gives CASSSSGREEQYF.

This clonotype is deemed medium-sized. V is TRBV6-1 and J is TRBJ2-3; 10 bases fit TRBD1. V was clipped by 4 bases and J by 8 bases; unmatched bases: 9. This CDR3 has 15 amino acids. Germline CDR1 MNHNS, CDR2 SASEGT. The CDR3: CASSVDRGRGGTQYF. CDR3 sequence (DNA): TGTGCCAGCAGTGTCGACAGGGGGCGCGGGGGTACGCAGTATTTT.

This clonotype was found many times. This chain joins TRBV20-1 and TRBJ2-5; D is unresolved. The germline gives CDR1 DFQATT, CDR2 SNEGSKA (reference sequence). The V gene lost 5 bases and the J gene lost 5 bases, with 18 bases spanning the gap. The CDR3 has 14 amino acids. CDR3 protein: CSAYPAQPKETQYF. CDR3 DNA: TGCAGTGCTTACCCAGCCCAGCCGAAGGAGACCCAGTACTTC.

V is TRBV29-1 and J is TRBJ1-5, with 10 nucleotides matching TRBD1. This CDR3 has 14 amino acids. CDR1 and CDR2 (germline): SQVTM, ANQGSEA. Trimming removed 8 bases from V and 3 bases from J; junction bases left unmatched: 7. In DNA, the CDR3 is TGCAGCCCCCGGGACAGGGGCAACAATCAGCCCCAGCATTTT. This encodes CSPRDRGNNQPQHF.

The chain combines TRBV7-8 with TRBJ2-5; TRBD2 matches 7 bases. CDR3 length: 14 residues. V dropped 4 bases and J dropped 5; count of bases not matched to a gene: 7. Germline CDR1 reads SGHVS; CDR2 reads FQNEAQ. The CDR3 loop reads CASSSQWGGETQYF. Here the CDR3 DNA reads TGTGCCAGCAGCTCTCAGTGGGGGGGGGAGACCCAGTACTTC.